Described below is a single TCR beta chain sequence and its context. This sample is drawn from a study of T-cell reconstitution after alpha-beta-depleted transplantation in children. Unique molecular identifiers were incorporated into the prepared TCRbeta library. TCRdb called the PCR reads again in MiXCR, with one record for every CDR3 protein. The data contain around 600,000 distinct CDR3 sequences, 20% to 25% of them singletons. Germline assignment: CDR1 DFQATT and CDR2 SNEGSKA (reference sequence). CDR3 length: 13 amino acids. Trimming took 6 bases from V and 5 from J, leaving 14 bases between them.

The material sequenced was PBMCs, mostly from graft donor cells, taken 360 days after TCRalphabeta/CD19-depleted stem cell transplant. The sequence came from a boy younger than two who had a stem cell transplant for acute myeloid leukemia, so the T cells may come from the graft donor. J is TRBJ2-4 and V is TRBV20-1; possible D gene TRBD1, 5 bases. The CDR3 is CSAAQGHENIQYF. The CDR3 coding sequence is TGCAGTGCGGCGCAGGGCCACGAAAACATTCAGTACTTC.